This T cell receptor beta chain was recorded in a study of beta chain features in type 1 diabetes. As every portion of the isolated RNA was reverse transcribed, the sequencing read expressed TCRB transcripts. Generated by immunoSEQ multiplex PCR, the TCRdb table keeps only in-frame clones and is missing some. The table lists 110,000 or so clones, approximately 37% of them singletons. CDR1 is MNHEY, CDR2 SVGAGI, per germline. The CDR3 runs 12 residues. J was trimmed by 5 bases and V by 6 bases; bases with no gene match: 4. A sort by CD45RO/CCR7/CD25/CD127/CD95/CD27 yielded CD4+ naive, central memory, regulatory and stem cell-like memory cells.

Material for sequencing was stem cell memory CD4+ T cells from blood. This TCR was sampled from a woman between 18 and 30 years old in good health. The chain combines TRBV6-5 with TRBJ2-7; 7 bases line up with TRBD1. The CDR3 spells CASSRDRDEQYF. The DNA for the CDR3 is TGTGCCAGCAGCCGTGACAGGGACGAGCAGTACTTC.